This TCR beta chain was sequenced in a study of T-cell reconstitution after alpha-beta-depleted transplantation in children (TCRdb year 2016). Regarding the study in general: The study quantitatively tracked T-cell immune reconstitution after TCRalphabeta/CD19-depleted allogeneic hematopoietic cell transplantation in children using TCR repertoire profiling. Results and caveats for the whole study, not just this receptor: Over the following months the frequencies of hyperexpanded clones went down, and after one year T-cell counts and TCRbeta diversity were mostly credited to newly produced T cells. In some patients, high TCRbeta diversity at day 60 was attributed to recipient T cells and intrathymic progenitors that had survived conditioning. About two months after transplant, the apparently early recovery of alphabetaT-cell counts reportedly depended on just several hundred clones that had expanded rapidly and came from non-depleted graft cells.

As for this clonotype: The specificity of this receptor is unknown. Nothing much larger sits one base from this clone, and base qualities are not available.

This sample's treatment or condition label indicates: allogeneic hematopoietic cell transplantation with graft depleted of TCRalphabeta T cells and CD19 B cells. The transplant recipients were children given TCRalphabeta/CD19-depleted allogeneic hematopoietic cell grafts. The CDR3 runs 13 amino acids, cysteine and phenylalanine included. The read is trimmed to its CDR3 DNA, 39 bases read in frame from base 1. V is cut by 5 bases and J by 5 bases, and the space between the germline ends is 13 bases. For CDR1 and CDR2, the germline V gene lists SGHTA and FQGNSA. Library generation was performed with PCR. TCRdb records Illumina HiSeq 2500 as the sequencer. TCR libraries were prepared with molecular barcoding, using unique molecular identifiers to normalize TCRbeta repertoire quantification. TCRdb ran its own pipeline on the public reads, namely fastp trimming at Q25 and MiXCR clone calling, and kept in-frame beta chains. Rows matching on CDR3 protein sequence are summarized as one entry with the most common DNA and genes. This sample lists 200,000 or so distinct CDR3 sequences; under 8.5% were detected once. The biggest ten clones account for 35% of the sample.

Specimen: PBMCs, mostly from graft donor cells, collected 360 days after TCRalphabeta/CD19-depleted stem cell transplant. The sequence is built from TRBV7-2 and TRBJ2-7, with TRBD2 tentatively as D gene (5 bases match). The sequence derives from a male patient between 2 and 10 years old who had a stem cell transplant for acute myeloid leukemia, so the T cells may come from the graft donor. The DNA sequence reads TGTGCCAGCAGCGGGAGTAGGGTCGACGAGCAGTACTTC. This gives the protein CASSGSRVDEQYF.